The next 25 T cell receptor beta chains were all read from a single sample in a study of T-cell reconstitution after alpha-beta-depleted transplantation in children. Unique molecular identifiers were incorporated when the TCRbeta library was constructed. TCRdb reanalysed the PCR reads using MiXCR and keeps one entry per CDR3 protein. The data contain around 370,000 distinct CDR3 sequences, 10% of them singletons. Sequencing used PBMCs from the stem cell graft donor, obtained from the stem cell graft. These receptors were collected from a human donor who donated a stem cell graft to a child with acute lymphoblastic leukemia.

This clonotype was counted only a few times. This chain connects TRBV5-1 to TRBJ2-4; D unresolved. Germline-derived CDR1 and CDR2 are SGHRS and YFSETQ. Between the trimmed V and J ends, which lost 4 bases and 7 bases, there was a span of 15 bases. This CDR3 spans 14 amino acids. CDR3 DNA sequence: TGCGCCAGCAGCCGAAGTGTCCGCGAGAACATTCAGTACTTC. It specifies CASSRSVRENIQYF.

This clonotype turned up a few times. The junction departs from germline at one end; a sequencing error may be responsible. The chain employs TRBV5-1 and TRBJ2-1, with TRBD2 matching over 8 bases. This CDR3 has 15 amino acids. Germline lookup yields CDR1 SGHRS and CDR2 YFSETQ. The CDR3 DNA reads as TGCGCCAGCAGCCGGACCGGGACTAGTGATACCTTTTGGACCTTC. Its protein is CASSRTGTSDTFWTF.

This clonotype was seen a few times. The chain carries TRBV6-5 and TRBJ2-5; D gene ambiguous. This CDR3 spans 13 amino acids. Trimming removed 4 bases from V and 1 base from J, with 7 bases in between. CDR1 and CDR2 (germline): MNHEY, SVGAGI. The CDR3 coding sequence is TGTGCCAGCAGTTCGCTCCTCCAAGAGACCCAGTACTTC. As protein: CASSSLLQETQYF.

The DNA of the CDR3 is TGCAGCGCCCTGCTTGGCGGGAGTGGTGAGACCCAGTACTTC. Translated: CSALLGGSGETQYF. The chain employs TRBV29-1 and TRBJ2-5, with TRBD2 matching over 7 bases. This CDR3 comprises 14 residues. V was pared by 7 bases and J by 5 bases, with 13 bases of the junction left unmatched. Germline CDR1 SQVTM, CDR2 ANQGSEA.

This clonotype came up a few times. The chain combines TRBV27 with TRBJ2-3; 8 nucleotides agree with TRBD2. V gave up 2 bases and J gave up 3 bases; unmatched junction bases: 4. Germline V gene lookup returns CDR1 MNHEY and CDR2 SMNVEV (reference sequence). The CDR3 is made up of 15 amino acids. CDR3 bases: TGTGCCAGCAGTTTAATTAGCGGGATTACAGATACGCAGTATTTT. It is translated as CASSLISGITDTQYF.

This clonotype was seen a handful of times. The chain recombines TRBV5-6 with TRBJ2-7, with 9 bases aligning to TRBD1. Trimming at V came to 3 bases and at J to 2 bases, leaving 6 bases not matched to a gene. The CDR3 has 15 amino acids. The germline V gene encodes CDR1 SGHDT and CDR2 YYEEEE. The CDR3, as DNA: TGTGCCAGCAGCTCGGGACAGGGCGGAGCCTACGAGCAGTACTTC. Protein product: CASSSGQGGAYEQYF.

With respect to this clonotype: A junction boundary mismatches the germline segment, possibly from a read error. This chain joins TRBV29-1 and TRBJ2-1; 11 nucleotides align to TRBD1. In germline, CDR1 is SQVTM, CDR2 ANQGSEA. CDR3 length: 10 amino acids. The CDR3 is CSVSGTGGVF. The DNA of the CDR3 is TGCAGCGTTTCCGGGACAGGGGGGGTCTTC.

A few counts support this clonotype. CDR3 amino acids: CASGGLAGLNTGELFF. Written as DNA, the CDR3 is TGTGCCAGCGGGGGACTAGCGGGATTGAACACCGGGGAGCTGTTTTTT. The chain is built from TRBV6-1 and TRBJ2-2, with TRBD2 identical over 13 bases. Germline V gene sequence: CDR1 MNHNS, CDR2 SASEGT. This CDR3 comprises 16 residues. Trimming cost V 8 bases and J 1 base; bases outside gene matches: 4.

A few counts support this clonotype. The gene calls are TRBV29-1 and TRBJ1-5, with D uncertain. Germline V gene sequence: CDR1 SQVTM, CDR2 ANQGSEA. The ends were cut back, 6 bases at V and 0 bases at J, with 9 bases in the middle. The CDR3 is 13 residues long. The CDR3 region is CSVGTGSNQPQHF. The CDR3 region has the DNA TGCAGCGTAGGAACCGGTAGCAATCAGCCCCAGCATTTT.

This clonotype was recorded a few times. The rearrangement joins TRBV7-9 to TRBJ2-1; 9 positions match TRBD2. CDR1 and CDR2 (germline): SEHNR, FQNEAQ (reference sequence). Losses at the gene ends were 5 bases for V and 15 bases for J; bases not matched to a gene: 8. This CDR3 is built from 12 residues. In DNA form, the CDR3 reads TGTGCCAGCAGCAGAATAGCGGGAGAATTGTTCTTC. This sequence encodes CASSRIAGELFF.

The sample holds many counts of this clonotype. V and J are TRBV25-1 and TRBJ1-4, with D tentatively TRBD1 (5 bases). CDR1 MGHDK and CDR2 SYGVNS come from the germline V gene. The CDR3 covers 14 residues. With 4 bases removed from V and 3 bases from J, the gap between germline ends came to 9 bases. CDR3 sequence (DNA): TGTGCCAGCAGTGCCGGGACCTCTAATGAAAAACTGTTTTTT. Its translation: CASSAGTSNEKLFF.

This clonotype was counted many times. The chain couples TRBV5-1 to TRBJ2-1; TRBD2 aligns across 13 bases. CDR1 and CDR2 from the germline V gene are SGHRS and YFSETQ. The CDR3 consists of 17 residues. Trimming at V came to 4 bases and at J to 4 bases, leaving 8 bases not matched to a gene. The CDR3 coding sequence is TGCGCCAGCAGCGCGGGGACTAGCGGGATCGCATACAATGAGCAGTTCTTC. It is translated as CASSAGTSGIAYNEQFF.

This clonotype was counted between two and nine times. The gene calls are TRBV5-1 and TRBJ2-1; D perhaps matches TRBD2 (6 bases). From germline, CDR1 is SGHRS and CDR2 YFSETQ. The CDR3 runs to 14 residues. Trimming took 1 base from V and 8 from J, leaving 13 bases between them. The CDR3 protein is CASSLRTTGDEQFF. The CDR3 DNA sequence: TGCGCCAGCAGCTTGAGGACTACCGGGGATGAGCAGTTCTTC.

V usage is TRBV7-6 and J usage is TRBJ2-3, with a tentative D call TRBD2 (5 bases). There are 16 residues in the CDR3. V was clipped by 3 bases and J by 2 bases, with 15 bases between them. Germline CDR1 reads SGHVS; CDR2 reads FNYEAQ. CDR3 nucleotide sequence: TGTGCCAGCAGCTTTTTCTACTCGGGGTCCACAGATACGCAGTATTTT. It yields the protein CASSFFYSGSTDTQYF. The full variable domain, completed using reference TRBV7-6 and TRBJ2-3, is GAGVSQSPRYKVTKRGQDVALRCDPISGHVSLYWYRQALGQGPEFLTYFNYEAQQDKSGLPNDRFSAERPEGSISTLTIQRTEQRDSAMYRCASSFFYSGSTDTQYFGPGTRLTVL.

In this sample, this clonotype turned up once. This rearrangement joins TRBV4-3 to TRBJ2-4; no definite D call. The CDR3 spans 13 residues. The V end lost 1 base, the J end lost 13 bases, and 14 bases lay between the germline ends. Germline CDR1 reads LGHNA; CDR2 reads YSLEER. The CDR3 region has the DNA TGCGCCAGCAGCCAAGTGTTCGGAGACTCCCAGTACTTC. Encoded protein: CASSQVFGDSQYF.

The chain recombines TRBV28 with TRBJ2-7; 8 bases map to TRBD1. Trimming removed 5 bases from V and 2 bases from J; junction bases left unmatched: 5. The CDR3 has 14 residues. Germline V gives CDR1 MDHEN, CDR2 SYDVKM. The DNA for the CDR3 is TGTGCCAGCAGTCGGACAGGGACCACCTACGAGCAGTACTTC. This sequence encodes CASSRTGTTYEQYF.

This rearrangement joins TRBV2 to TRBJ2-1; D is unresolved. In germline, CDR1 is SNHLY, CDR2 FYNNEI. The CDR3 runs to 13 residues. With 8 bases removed from V and 7 bases from J, the gap between germline ends came to 15 bases. CDR3 loop: CASGVGRRNEQFF. In DNA form, the CDR3 reads TGTGCCAGCGGGGTGGGCAGGCGGAATGAGCAGTTCTTC.

This clonotype was seen only a few times. V usage is TRBV30 and J usage is TRBJ1-3, with D possibly being TRBD1 (5 bases). The CDR3 extends over 15 amino acids. Trimming took off 5 bases at V and 0 bases at J, with 14 bases between the two ends. Per germline, CDR1 GTSNPN and CDR2 SVGIG (reference sequence). The CDR3 reads CAWGANRHSGNTIYF. CDR3 coding DNA: TGTGCCTGGGGAGCGAACAGGCACTCTGGAAACACCATATATTTT.

The chain has TRBV5-1 and TRBJ2-1; possibly TRBD2 for D (6 bases). CDR3 length: 14 residues. V was cut by 4 bases and J by 8 bases, with 16 bases left in between. Germline loops: CDR1 SGHRS, CDR2 YFSETQ. The CDR3 protein is CASSRGLPGDEQFF. As DNA, the CDR3 is TGCGCCAGCAGCAGGGGACTTCCTGGCGATGAGCAGTTCTTC.

In its sample, this clonotype was seen many times. The chain employs TRBV18 and TRBJ2-1; 13 nucleotides agree with TRBD2. CDR3 length: 16 residues. V shed 3 bases and J 2 bases; nucleotides not matched to a gene: 1. The germline CDR1 and CDR2 sequences are KGHSH and LQKENI. The CDR3 sequence is CASSPGTSGTYNEQFF. In DNA form, the CDR3 reads TGTGCCAGCTCACCGGGGACTAGCGGGACCTACAATGAGCAGTTCTTC.

Ten or more counts support this clonotype. The V gene is TRBV11-3, the J gene TRBJ1-2; D is uncertain. Germline CDR1 reads SGHNT; CDR2 reads YENEEA. V was pared by 10 bases and J by 2 bases, with 5 bases between. The CDR3 consists of 10 residues. CDR3: CAKGNYGYTF. DNA for the CDR3: TGTGCCAAAGGGAACTATGGCTACACCTTC.

This clonotype has more than one count but fewer than ten. The rearrangement joins TRBV20-1 to TRBJ2-2; TRBD2 aligns across 14 bases. The germline V gene has CDR1 DFQATT and CDR2 SNEGSKA (reference sequence). The CDR3 has 19 amino acids. V dropped 0 bases and J dropped 4; count of bases not matched to a gene: 10. The CDR3 DNA sequence: TGCAGTGCTAGAGATAGACTAGCGGGAGGGCCCTTCTCCACCGGGGAGCTGTTTTTT. Its protein is CSARDRLAGGPFSTGELFF.

The chain's CDR3 is CASSPVEGYGYTF. The CDR3 coding sequence is TGTGCCAGCAGCCCGGTTGAGGGCTATGGCTACACCTTC. This chain uses TRBV7-3 with TRBJ1-2; D not resolved. Germline V gene data show CDR1 as SGHTA and CDR2 as FQGTGA. Trimming shortened V by 5 bases and J by 4 bases, and 11 bases separated the two germline ends. The CDR3 extends over 13 amino acids. Looking up the rest from reference TRBV7-3 and TRBJ1-2 gives the full variable domain: GAGVSQTPSNKVTEKGKYVELRCDPISGHTALYWYRQSLGQGPEFLIYFQGTGAADDSGLPNDRFFAVRPEGSVSTLKIQRTERGDSAVYLCASSPVEGYGYTFGSGTRLTVV.

J is TRBJ1-5 and V is TRBV12-3 or TRBV12-4; 8 nucleotides agree with TRBD1. The CDR3 spans 13 residues. Trimming removed 6 bases from V and 5 bases from J; junction bases left unmatched: 3. The CDR3 sequence is CASSQGADQPQHF. The CDR3 region has the DNA TGTGCCAGCAGCCAGGGGGCGGATCAGCCCCAGCATTTT.

In this sample, this clonotype turned up a few times. The chain links TRBV9 to TRBJ1-1; D uncertain. Per the germline V gene, CDR1 is SGDLS and CDR2 is YYNGEE. This CDR3 has 14 residues. Trimming left V 0 bases short and J 1 base short, with 7 bases between. DNA of the CDR3: TGTGCCAGCAGCGTAGTAGCCACGAACACTGAAGCTTTCTTT. This sequence encodes CASSVVATNTEAFF.